This entry lists 6 T cell receptor beta chains sequenced from one sample in a study of regulatory T cells in long-lasting Graves disease. Described time point: persistent/refractory GD, antithyroid drugs over 5 years with positive TRAb. The TCR library was prepared using RNA isolated from PBMCs. Arm-PCR of CDR3 regions with iRepertoire HTBI primers generated TCR beta libraries. TCRdb recomputed calls from the multiplex PCR reads with MiXCR, one row per CDR3 protein. The table shows over 300,000 distinct CDR3 sequences, with roughly a fifth occurring only once. This sample comprised peripheral blood mononuclear cells (PBMCs), obtained when the disease was refractory, from a patient treated with antithyroid drugs. The source is a female donor with Graves disease.

V gene TRBV19 combines with J gene TRBJ2-5, with D perhaps matching TRBD1 or TRBD2 (6 bases each). The V gene's germline CDR1 is LNHDA and CDR2 SQIVND (reference sequence). Trimming pared 6 bases from V and 10 bases from J, leaving 21 bases between. This CDR3 contains 14 residues. CDR3 residues: CASRTGANHRLQYF. Written as DNA, the CDR3 is TGTGCCAGTAGGACGGGGGCTAACCATCGCCTCCAGTACTTC.

J is TRBJ2-1 and V is TRBV20-1; D possibly corresponds to TRBD1 (6 bases). In germline, CDR1 is DFQATT, CDR2 SNEGSKA (reference sequence). V was pared by 5 bases and J by 11 bases, with 22 bases between. The CDR3 runs to 14 residues. CDR3 residues: CSADGAGEGIKQFF. The CDR3 DNA sequence: TGCAGTGCTGATGGGGCAGGGGAAGGCATAAAGCAGTTCTTC.

This clonotype showed up many times. The V call is TRBV11-2, the J call TRBJ2-7, with D perhaps TRBD2 (5 bases). Germline CDR1 reads SGHAT; CDR2 reads FQNNGV. This CDR3 is 15 amino acids long. The V end was cut by 5 bases, the J end by 0 bases, with 14 bases between. The CDR3, as DNA: TGTGCCAGCAGCCCTCAAGTGGCGGGCTCCTACGAGCAGTACTTC. It yields the protein CASSPQVAGSYEQYF.

This clonotype was observed many times. This rearrangement joins TRBV5-1 to TRBJ1-2, with 9 bases aligning to TRBD1. The V gene's germline CDR1 is SGHRS and CDR2 YFSETQ. The CDR3 is 13 residues long. V lost 4 bases and J lost 4; bases outside the gene matches: 2. CDR3 nucleotide sequence: TGCGCCAGCAGCGAGACAGGGGGCTATGGCTACACCTTC. Translating it yields CASSETGGYGYTF.

The chain uses TRBV4-1 and TRBJ1-3; 8 nucleotides match TRBD1. The ends lost 2 bases at V and 5 bases at J; junction bases unmatched: 5. This CDR3 has 15 residues. CDR1 and CDR2 from the germline V gene are MGHRA and YSYEKL. This CDR3 is CASSQLPGGRNTIYF. The CDR3 bases are TGCGCCAGCAGCCAATTACCAGGGGGCAGAAACACCATATATTTT.

V gene TRBV7-8 combines with J gene TRBJ1-2; D gene uncertain. This CDR3 is built from 14 residues. Germline V gene sequence: CDR1 SGHVS, CDR2 FQNEAQ. Trimming stripped 0 bases from V and 6 bases from J, with 11 bases between. The CDR3 nucleotides are TGTGCCAGCAGCTTAGCGCTCTCCAGGAATGGCTACACCTTC. This codes for CASSLALSRNGYTF.